This T cell receptor (beta chain) originates from a study of cytomegalovirus exposure and HLA in healthy donors. General study points: As a later analysis revealed, most CMV-associated TCR beta chains appeared HLA-restricted. Using the classifier, cytomegalovirus status was reportedly diagnosed with high specificity and sensitivity.

The donors were healthy bone marrow donors. V was clipped by 4 bases and J by 4 bases, with 14 bases between them. The CDR3 spans 15 residues. Germline values: CDR1 SGHVS, CDR2 FQNEAQ. Both 60 Vbeta primers and 13 Jbeta primers went into the PCR. TCRdb's copy holds only in-frame clones and misses some; the assay was immunoSEQ multiplex PCR. Altogether under 200,000 clones are present, approximately 88% being singletons, with the ten largest covering around 0.37%. This clone has a single count. Antigen unknown. The sequence derives from a boy between 2 and 10 years old in good health and CMV-seronegative. The rearrangement joins TRBV7-8 to TRBJ1-5; TRBD1 might be the D (6 bases). The source material was PBMCs. CDR3 nucleotides: TGTGCCAGCAGCTCACTTGGACAGAATAATCAGCCCCAGCATTTT. As protein: CASSSLGQNNQPQHF. The full variable domain, rest sourced from reference TRBV7-8 and TRBJ1-5, is GAGVSQSPRYKVAKRGQDVALRCDPISGHVSLFWYQQALGQGPEFLTYFQNEAQLDKSGLPSDRFFAERPEGSVSTLKIQRTQQEDSAVYLCASSSLGQNNQPQHFGDGTRLSIL.